The sequence of this T cell receptor beta chain was determined in a study of blood T cell repertoires in COVID-19. Looking at the study overall: Acute and convalescent COVID-19 samples came from the United States, Italy and Spain.

The authors' processing: Scientists estimated how many nucleated cells there were by amplifying reference gene primers. The data were produced by immunoSEQ multiplex PCR, yet TCRdb's version contains in-frame clones alone and is incomplete. V, J and clone size derive from that table, while D and trimming were established from the DNA sequence. The sample records over 200,000 clones, about 90% being singletons. The ends lost 3 bases at V and 0 bases at J; junction bases unmatched: 2. Germline CDR1 and CDR2: SGDLS and YYNGEE. The CDR3 contains 15 residues. Sequencing was carried out using peripheral blood. The chain recombines TRBV9 with TRBJ1-5, with 8 bases matching TRBD1. This sequence originates from a woman aged 25 to 39 who had recovered from COVID-19. This chain's CDR3 is CASSGTGYSNQPQHF. CDR3 nucleotide sequence: TGTGCCAGCAGCGGGACAGGGTATAGCAATCAGCCCCAGCATTTT.